This T cell receptor (beta chain) was profiled in a study of cytomegalovirus exposure and HLA in healthy donors (dated by TCRdb to between 2016 and 2019). Regarding the study in general: In an earlier analysis of 587 of the donors, under 300 Gb of sequence data and 90 million to 120 million unique TCR beta sequences from roughly 180 million T cells were reported. Alongside the repertoire data, information on donor age, sex, ethnicity and CMV serostatus was compiled. Across some 400 genotyped donors of the cohort, an average of approximately 240,000 unique TCR beta nucleotide sequences per donor were sequenced, and approximately 17% of those sequences were non-productive. In the later analysis, no new phenotypic data were used to find candidate immune exposures; instead, reliance was placed on TCR beta sequences and their occurrence across donors. The study aimed to test whether cataloging public T cell receptors could reveal signatures of past pathogen exposure. Of the roughly 400 genotyped donors, about 80% fell in the genetic ancestry cluster associated with self-reported Caucasian donors. The study used immunosequencing to profile the T cell repertoires of 666 subjects and linked those repertoires to cytomegalovirus serostatus. Typing coverage differed by locus: A, B, C, DRB1 and DQB1 were typed in roughly 620-640 donors, DQA1 in roughly 510, DPA1 in some 570, and DPB1 in 400 to 480. In addition to the first cohort of 650 to 800 subjects, a separate validation cohort of about 120 different subjects was used. Several DR-DQ haplotypes were treated as single units for association and clustering because of strong linkage in the cohort. Around 320 gigabases of sequencing data and approximately 84 million unique TCR sequences were included in an early release covering about 700 HLA-typed donors. To decide whether each TCR beta V gene segment behaved as functional or pseudogenic, an earlier analysis of some 580 of the donors relied on high-throughput TCR beta sequencing. Class I and class II HLA loci were covered by the typing at four-digit resolution. High-throughput TCR immunosequencing, statistical association of individual TCRs with disease status, and machine learning were combined to predict cytomegalovirus infection status. A later analysis re-examined previously published TCR beta repertoires from over 500 donors and added high-resolution HLA genotyping to investigate patterns of TCR occurrence. Every discovery cohort repertoire had been produced on one sequencing platform. A later genetic analysis used genome-wide SNP genotypes for about 55% of the 666 donors, treating that subset as a discovery cohort.

The junction carries 10 bases between V and J, which are trimmed by 0 bases and 1 base respectively. From its cysteine to its phenylalanine, the CDR3 spans 15 amino acids. Only CDR3 DNA is held: 45 bases, read in frame from base 1. CDR1 LGHNA and CDR2 YNFKEQ are derived from the germline V gene. This clone appeared a few times. Its recognized antigen is unknown. No base quality values were provided; no much bigger clone lies one nucleotide off. Study-wide findings and limitations: A total of fewer than 200 TCR beta chains were listed by the study as associated with cytomegalovirus. Correlated functional status among segregating V segments might reflect linkage disequilibrium, but an unknown experimental factor could not be ruled out. According to a later genetic analysis, donors in an Asian-associated ancestry cluster had fewer N-insertions in productive TCRs than the roughly 700-donor mean. Strong co-occurrence of HLA alleles, especially DR and DQ, made assigning TCR associations to individual alleles difficult. In a later analysis, the rate of TCR association differed among HLA loci, with DRB1 alleles having the most associated TCRs and HLA-C alleles having the fewest. In a later analysis, several top co-occurrence clusters were reported to appear linked to parvovirus B19, influenza, CMV and Epstein-Barr virus. In a later analysis, HLA-associated TCR beta chains were found to be more clonally expanded and to have lower generation probabilities than equally common non-associated chains. A few of the identified cytomegalovirus-associated TCR beta chains were confirmed in vitro to be specific for cytomegalovirus antigens. Roughly uniform sequencing depth across donors was assumed in presence/absence analyses, although this assumption may not hold. Only TCR beta chains were sequenced in this cohort, and the absence of alpha or paired-chain data limited detectable features. According to the authors, the approach could potentially be generalized to other disease states and immunological phenotypes. An association between a missense DCLRE1C variant and V-gene and J-gene trimming of TCR beta chains was found in a later genetic analysis and replicated in an independent cohort. The only immune exposure information available for the cohort was CMV serostatus. At a false discovery rate of 0.05, a later analysis linked under 20,000 TCR beta sequences to specific HLA alleles. The 87-base-pair reads could not distinguish some IMGT-functional V segments, including TRBV6-2 and TRBV6-3, so those segments were excluded. Because counts were too low, some 17 rarely observed V segments, including chromosome 9 orphons, were left out of the earlier analysis of 587 of the donors. Across donors, most TCR sequences were observed very rarely, whereas some public TCRs were present in many individuals. In an earlier analysis of roughly 560 of the donors, most TCR beta V segments were observed in productive rearrangements about 87% or about 30% of the time, broadly matching IMGT annotations. The sequencing pipeline was judged likely to have produced a cluster of highly shared sequence variants as a technical artifact. The classifier was reported to diagnose cytomegalovirus status with high specificity and sensitivity in both the original cohort and the validation cohort. Because some donors lacked HLA typing at each locus, the association tests relied only on the typed subset. A further reported finding was that TCR beta sequences accurately predicted the HLA-A and HLA-B alleles for most subjects in the first cohort. According to a later analysis, most CMV-associated TCR beta chains appeared to be HLA-restricted, and the HLA associations seemed to be driven largely by CMV exposure.

The cohort comprised 670 or so healthy bone marrow donors. Cohort members were all nominally healthy when sampled, although unrecorded immune exposures were likely present. The donor tested CMV seronegative and was one of the 352 seronegative cohort members. Every donor gave a peripheral blood sample, and the peripheral blood mononuclear cells from that sample were used for TCR beta sequencing. The Qiagen DNeasy Blood Extraction Kit was used to extract genomic DNA from the blood cell samples. Library method: the immunoSEQ multiplex PCR assay. A mixture of 60 forward primers for TCR Vbeta segments and 13 reverse primers for TCR Jbeta segments was used in the multiplex PCR. The CDR3 region of rearranged TCR beta genes was amplified from genomic DNA with a multiplex PCR assay. The amplified TCR beta libraries were sequenced on the Illumina HiSeq System as 87-base-pair reads. Per the authors' processing: A later analysis counted around 72 million unique TCR beta chains across the 650 to 800 repertoires, and some 11 million of these chains were shared by at least two donors. Raw reads were error-corrected and collapsed into unique sequences with a nearest-neighbor algorithm that merged closely related sequences to remove PCR and sequencing errors. V, D and J gene segments were assigned by aligning CDR3 sequences to IMGT reference sequences. For a sequence to be retained, a match of at least six nucleotides to both a V gene segment and a J gene segment was required. Rearrangements were classified as productive when the CDR3 lacked stop codons and remained in frame with V and J, and all other rearrangements were classified as non-productive. Following IMGT convention, CDR3 was defined as the stretch from the second conserved V-encoded cysteine to the conserved J-encoded phenylalanine. The earlier analysis of about 530 of the donors excluded any sequence lacking an unambiguous match to a single V gene segment. In an earlier analysis of approximately 590 of the donors, a V segment was called functional when productive rearrangements were above 56.7%, and segregating when the standard deviation between donors exceeded 5%. A statistical classification framework was built for diagnosing cytomegalovirus status from the catalog of TCR beta chain sequences. In a later analysis, V and J genes were assigned by comparing TCR nucleotide sequences against IMGT/GENE-DB human TR gene sequences. The TCRdist pipeline was used in a later analysis to assign CDR3 sequences and most-parsimonious VDJ recombination scenarios. In a later analysis, every TCR beta chain was defined by the combination of its CDR3 amino acid sequence and its V-gene family, and reads without a unique V-gene family were dropped. A later analysis removed roughly 590 highly shared, low-generation-probability nucleotide sequences to deal with suspected cross-contamination and a sequencing artifact. In a later analysis, a clonal expansion index for each public chain was calculated from normalized within-repertoire ranks of inferred template counts. A later analysis computed generation probabilities with a VDJ recombination model fitted to out-of-frame rearrangements, and checked the results against IGoR. In a later analysis, TCR-TCR, TCR-HLA and TCR-CMV co-occurrence was scored with hypergeometric tests, and a repertoire-size bias correction was applied to TCR pairs. In a later analysis, false discovery rates were estimated by permuting HLA or CMV assignments 20 times. In a later analysis, co-occurring TCRs were grouped with DBSCAN, and TCRdist sequence similarity was added when clustering was performed within HLA-allele-positive subsets. For co-occurrence clustering, repertoires with fewer than 30,000 or more than 120,000 public chains were excluded, along with several repertoires with anomalous nucleotide sharing. The immuneACCESS repertoire file appears here via TCRdb, limited to in-frame rearrangements. These files lack a portion of the clones; in checked studies, under half of the deficit traces to unresolved V genes, and the cause of the others is not known. V, J and clone size are taken as reported in that table, and D and trimming were inferred from the DNA itself. The sample table holds 30,000 to 40,000 clones, of which over 60% were seen once. The biggest ten clones account for about 6% of the sample.

Here the chain combines TRBV4-2 and TRBJ2-7, with no confidently assigned D gene. The receptor's source is a young man in good health and CMV-seronegative. Sequencing was done on a sample of PBMCs. The CDR3 corresponds to CASSQEAGTSYEQYF. Here is the DNA: TGTGCCAGCAGCCAAGAGGCAGGAACGTCCTACGAGCAGTACTTC.